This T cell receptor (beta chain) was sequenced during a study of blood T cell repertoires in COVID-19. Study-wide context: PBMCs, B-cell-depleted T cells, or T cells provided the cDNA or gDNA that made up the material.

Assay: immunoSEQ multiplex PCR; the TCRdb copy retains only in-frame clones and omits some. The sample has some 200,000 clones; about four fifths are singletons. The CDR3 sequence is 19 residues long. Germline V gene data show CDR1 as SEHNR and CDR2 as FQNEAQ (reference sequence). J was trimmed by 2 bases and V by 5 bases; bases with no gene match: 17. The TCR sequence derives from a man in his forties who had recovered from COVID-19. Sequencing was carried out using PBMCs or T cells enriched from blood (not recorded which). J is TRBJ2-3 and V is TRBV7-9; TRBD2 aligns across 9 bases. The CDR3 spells CASSPLPLRLAENTDTQYF. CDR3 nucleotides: TGTGCCAGCAGCCCCCTCCCCCTGAGACTAGCGGAGAACACAGATACGCAGTATTTT. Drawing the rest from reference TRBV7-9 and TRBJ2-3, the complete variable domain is DTGVSQNPRHKITKRGQNVTFRCDPISEHNRLYWYRQTLGQGPEFLTYFQNEAQLEKSRLLSDRFSAERPKGSFSTLEIQRTEQGDSAMYLCASSPLPLRLAENTDTQYFGPGTRLTVL.